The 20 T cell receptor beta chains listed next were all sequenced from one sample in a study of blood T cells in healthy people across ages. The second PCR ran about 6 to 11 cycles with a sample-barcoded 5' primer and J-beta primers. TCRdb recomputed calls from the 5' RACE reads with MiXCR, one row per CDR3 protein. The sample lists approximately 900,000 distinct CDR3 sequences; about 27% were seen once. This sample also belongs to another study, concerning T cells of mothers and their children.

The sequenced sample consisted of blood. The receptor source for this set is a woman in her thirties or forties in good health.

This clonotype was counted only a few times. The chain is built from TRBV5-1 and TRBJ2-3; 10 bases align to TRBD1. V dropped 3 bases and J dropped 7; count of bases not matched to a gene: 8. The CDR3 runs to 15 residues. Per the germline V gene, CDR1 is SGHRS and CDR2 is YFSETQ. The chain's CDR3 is CASSSPGQGIYTQYF. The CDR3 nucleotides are TGCGCCAGCAGCTCGCCGGGACAGGGGATTTATACGCAGTATTTT.

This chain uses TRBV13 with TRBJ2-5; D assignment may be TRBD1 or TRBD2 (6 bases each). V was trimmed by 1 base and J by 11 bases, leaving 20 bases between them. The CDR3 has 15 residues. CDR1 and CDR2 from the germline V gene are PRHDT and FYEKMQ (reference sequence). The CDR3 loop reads CASSLAGDTYNEQYF. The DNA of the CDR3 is TGTGCCAGCAGCTTAGCGGGGGACACTTACAATGAGCAGTACTTC.

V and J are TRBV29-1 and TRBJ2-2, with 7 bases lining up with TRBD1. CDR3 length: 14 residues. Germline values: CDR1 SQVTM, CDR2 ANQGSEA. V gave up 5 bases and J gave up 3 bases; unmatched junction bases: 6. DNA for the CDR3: TGCAGCGTTCGGGACAGCGTCTACACCGGGGAGCTGTTTTTT. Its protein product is CSVRDSVYTGELFF.

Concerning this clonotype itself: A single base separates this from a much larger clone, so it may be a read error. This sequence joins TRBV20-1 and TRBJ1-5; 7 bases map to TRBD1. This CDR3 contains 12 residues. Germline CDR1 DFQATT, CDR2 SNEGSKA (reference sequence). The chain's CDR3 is CNASRGVKPQHF. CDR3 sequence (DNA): TGCAATGCTAGCAGGGGGGTGAAACCCCAGCATTTT.

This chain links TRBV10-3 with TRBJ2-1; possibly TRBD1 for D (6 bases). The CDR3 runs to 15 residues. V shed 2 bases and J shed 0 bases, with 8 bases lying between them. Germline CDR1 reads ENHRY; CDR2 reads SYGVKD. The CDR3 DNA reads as TGTGCCATCAGTGAGGAGGACAGCTCCTACAATGAGCAGTTCTTC. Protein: CAISEEDSSYNEQFF.

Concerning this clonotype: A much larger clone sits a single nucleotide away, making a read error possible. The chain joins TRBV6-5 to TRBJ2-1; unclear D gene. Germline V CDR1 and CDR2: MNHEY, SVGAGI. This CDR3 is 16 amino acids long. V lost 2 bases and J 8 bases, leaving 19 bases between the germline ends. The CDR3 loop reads CASSYGTQIGSHEQFF. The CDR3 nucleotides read TGTGCCAGCAGTTACGGCACCCAAATAGGATCTCATGAGCAGTTCTTC.

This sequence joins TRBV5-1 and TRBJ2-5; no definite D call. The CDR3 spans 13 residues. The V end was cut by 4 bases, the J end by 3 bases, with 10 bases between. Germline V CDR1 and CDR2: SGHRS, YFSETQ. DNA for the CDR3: TGCGCCAGCAGCGATTCGGAGAAAGAGACCCAGTACTTC. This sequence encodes CASSDSEKETQYF.

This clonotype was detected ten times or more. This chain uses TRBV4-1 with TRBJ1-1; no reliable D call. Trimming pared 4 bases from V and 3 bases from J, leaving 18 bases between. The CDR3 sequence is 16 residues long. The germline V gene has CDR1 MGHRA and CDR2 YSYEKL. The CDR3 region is CASSPLGRAGDTEAFF. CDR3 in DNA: TGCGCCAGCAGCCCCCTTGGGAGGGCAGGTGACACTGAAGCTTTCTTT.

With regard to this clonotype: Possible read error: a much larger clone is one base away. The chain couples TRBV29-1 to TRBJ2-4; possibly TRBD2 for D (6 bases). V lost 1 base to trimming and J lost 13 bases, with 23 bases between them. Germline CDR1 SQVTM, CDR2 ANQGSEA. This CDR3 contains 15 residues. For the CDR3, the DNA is TGCAGCGTTGAAGCCCCCTTTACTAGCTACAATGAGCAGTACTTC. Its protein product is CSVEAPFTSYNEQYF.

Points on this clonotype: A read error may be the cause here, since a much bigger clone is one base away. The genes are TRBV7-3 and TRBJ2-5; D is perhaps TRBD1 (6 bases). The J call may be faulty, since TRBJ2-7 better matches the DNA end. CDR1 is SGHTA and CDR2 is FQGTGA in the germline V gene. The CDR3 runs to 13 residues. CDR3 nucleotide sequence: TGTGCCAGCAGCATTACAGGGAGCGGCGAGCAGTACTTC. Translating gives CASSITGSGEQYF.

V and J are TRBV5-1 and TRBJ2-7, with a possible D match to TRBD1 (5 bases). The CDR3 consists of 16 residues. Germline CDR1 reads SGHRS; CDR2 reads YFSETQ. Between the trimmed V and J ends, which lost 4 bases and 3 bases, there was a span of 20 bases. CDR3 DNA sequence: TGCGCCAGCAGCCAATGGGGCGCGACTGGCTTCTACGAGCAGTACTTC. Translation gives CASSQWGATGFYEQYF.

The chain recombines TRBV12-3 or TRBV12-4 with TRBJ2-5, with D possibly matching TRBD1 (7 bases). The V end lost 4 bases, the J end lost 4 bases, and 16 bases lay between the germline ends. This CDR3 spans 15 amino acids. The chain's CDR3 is CASSSTGKGGETQYF. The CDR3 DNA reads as TGTGCCAGCAGTTCGACAGGGAAGGGGGGAGAGACCCAGTACTTC.

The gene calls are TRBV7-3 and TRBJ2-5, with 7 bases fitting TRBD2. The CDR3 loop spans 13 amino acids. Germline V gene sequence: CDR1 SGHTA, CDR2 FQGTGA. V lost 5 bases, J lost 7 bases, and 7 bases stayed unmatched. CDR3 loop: CASSAYGEGTQYF. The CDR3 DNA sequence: TGTGCCAGCAGCGCGTACGGGGAGGGGACCCAGTACTTC.

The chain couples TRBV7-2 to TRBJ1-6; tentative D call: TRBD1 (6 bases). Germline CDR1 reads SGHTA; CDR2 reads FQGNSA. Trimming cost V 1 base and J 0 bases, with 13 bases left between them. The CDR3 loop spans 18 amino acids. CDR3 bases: TGTGCCAGCAGCTTAGTGGGCAGGGGCTCCTCCTATAATTCACCCCTCCACTTT. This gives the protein CASSLVGRGSSYNSPLHF.

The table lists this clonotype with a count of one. CDR3 sequence: CASSSSRDRGSPLHF. CDR3 bases: TGTGCCAGCAGCTCGAGCCGGGACAGGGGTTCACCCCTCCACTTT. The chain employs TRBV7-9 and TRBJ1-6; 10 bases align to TRBD1. CDR3 length equals 15 residues. The trim removed 4 bases at V and 9 bases at J, leaving 6 bases unmatched. Germline values: CDR1 SEHNR, CDR2 FQNEAQ (reference sequence).

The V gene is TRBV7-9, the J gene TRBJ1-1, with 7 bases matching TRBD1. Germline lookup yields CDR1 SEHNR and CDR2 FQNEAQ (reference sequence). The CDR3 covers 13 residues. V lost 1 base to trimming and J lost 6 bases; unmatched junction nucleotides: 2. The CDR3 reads CASSLEGASEAFF. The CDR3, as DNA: TGTGCCAGCAGCTTAGAGGGGGCGTCTGAAGCTTTCTTT.

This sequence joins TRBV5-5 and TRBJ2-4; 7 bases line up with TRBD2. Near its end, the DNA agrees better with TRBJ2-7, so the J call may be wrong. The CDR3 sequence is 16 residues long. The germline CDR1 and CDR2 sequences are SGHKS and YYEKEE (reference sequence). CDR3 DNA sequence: TGTGCCAGCAGCTTGGGGACGCGGGAGAACTACTACGAGCAGTACTTC. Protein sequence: CASSLGTRENYYEQYF.

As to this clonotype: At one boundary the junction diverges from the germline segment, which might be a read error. The CDR3 loop reads CSPHDNRALNF. In DNA form, the CDR3 reads TGCAGTCCTCACGACAATCGGGCCCTAAATTTC. V gene TRBV20-1 combines with J gene TRBJ2-1; D remains ambiguous. Germline CDR1 reads DFQATT; CDR2 reads SNEGSKA (reference sequence). This CDR3 is built from 11 residues.

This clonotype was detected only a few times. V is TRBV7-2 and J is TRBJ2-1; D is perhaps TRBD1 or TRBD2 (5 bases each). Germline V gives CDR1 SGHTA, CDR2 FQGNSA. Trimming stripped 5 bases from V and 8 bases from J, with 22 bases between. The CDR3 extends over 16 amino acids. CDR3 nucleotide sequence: TGTGCCAGCAGCGTCTCCCGGGACGACCGGCCTGATGAGCAGTTCTTC. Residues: CASSVSRDDRPDEQFF.

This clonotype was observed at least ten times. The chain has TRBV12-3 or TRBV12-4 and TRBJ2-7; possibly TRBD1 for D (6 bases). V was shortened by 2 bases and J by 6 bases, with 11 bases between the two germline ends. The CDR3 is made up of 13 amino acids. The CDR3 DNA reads TGTGCCAGCAGTTTATCAACAGGGTCCGAGCAGTACTTC. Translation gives CASSLSTGSEQYF.